This T cell receptor (beta chain) stems from a study of cytomegalovirus exposure and HLA in healthy donors. Germline assignment: CDR1 SGHRS and CDR2 YFSETQ. This CDR3 has 16 amino acids. V lost 0 bases to trimming and J lost 6 bases; unmatched junction nucleotides: 9. The study's findings and limits: Likely technical artifact: a cluster of highly shared sequence variants.

The PCR had 60 Vbeta and 13 Jbeta primers. Clones were read by immunoSEQ multiplex PCR, and TCRdb kept only the in-frame ones, dropping some. The table has approximately 170,000 clones, roughly 80% seen once. Comment on this clone: Its antigen is as yet unknown.

This chain links TRBV5-1 with TRBJ1-1, with 9 nucleotides matching TRBD1. The sequencing sample was made of PBMCs. This clonotype originated in a male donor in good health and CMV-seronegative. The CDR3 nucleotides are TGCGCCAGCAGCTTGGGGTCGGGACAGGGTATTTCTGAAGCTTTCTTT. Translated, it gives CASSLGSGQGISEAFF. The complete variable domain, with remaining parts taken from reference TRBV5-1 and TRBJ1-1, reads KAGVTQTPRYLIKTRGQQVTLSCSPISGHRSVSWYQQTPGQGLQFLFEYFSETQRNKGNFPGRFSGRQFSNSRSEMNVSTLELGDSALYLCASSLGSGQGISEAFFGQGTRLTVV.